The source of this TCR beta chain is a study of T cells after yellow fever vaccination. General study findings and limits: Compared with primary, the secondary response was weaker and peaked at day 5, not 15.

V was pared by 4 bases and J by 2 bases, with 10 bases between. The germline V gene has CDR1 DFQATT and CDR2 SNEGSKA (reference sequence). CDR3 length: 13 amino acids. Comments on this clonotype: What it binds is unknown.

UMIs were added to TCR cDNA along with a universal primer site when it was made by 5'RACE template switching. TCRdb redid the calling of the 5' RACE reads with MiXCR, one entry per CDR3 protein. The sample consists of approximately 550,000 distinct CDR3 sequences, 13% of them appearing once. This TCR was recovered from a young man who received the YFV17D yellow fever vaccine. The chain joins TRBV20-1 to TRBJ2-3, with D unclear. The source material was PBMCs, sampled on the day of the yellow fever booster vaccination. The CDR3 DNA reads as TGCAGTGCTAACCCCACTATCACAGATACGCAGTATTTT. Translating it yields CSANPTITDTQYF.